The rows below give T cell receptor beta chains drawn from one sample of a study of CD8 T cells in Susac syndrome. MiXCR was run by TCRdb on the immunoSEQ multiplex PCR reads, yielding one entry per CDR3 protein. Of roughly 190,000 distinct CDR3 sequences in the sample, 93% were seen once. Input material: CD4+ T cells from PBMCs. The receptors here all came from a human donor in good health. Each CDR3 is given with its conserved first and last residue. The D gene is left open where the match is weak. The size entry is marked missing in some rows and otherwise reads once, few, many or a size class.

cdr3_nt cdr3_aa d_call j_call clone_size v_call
TGTGCCAGCAGCTTGTGGGCCAAAAACATTCAGTACTTC CASSLWAKNIQYF . TRBJ2-4 once TRBV5-6
TGTGCCAGCAGTTCCTGGGCAGAAGCTTTCTTT CASSSWAEAFF . TRBJ1-1 . TRBV12-3/TRBV12-4
TGTGCCAGCAGCTCCCCCCGAACGGGGGAGCTGTTTTTT CASSSPRTGELFF . TRBJ2-2 . TRBV7-2
TGTGCCAGCAGGACAGGTGAAAGTCAGCCCCAGCATTTT CASRTGESQPQHF . TRBJ1-5 . TRBV12-3/TRBV12-4
TGTGCCAGCAGCCAAGACCGAATAGCGGGGGGGAATGAGCAGTTCTTC CASSQDRIAGGNEQFF TRBD2 TRBJ2-1 . TRBV3-1
TGTGCCAGCAGTAGGGCCCAGCCGCTCTACGAGCAGTACTTC CASSRAQPLYEQYF . TRBJ2-7 once TRBV28
TGTGCCAGCACCAACCGGGGAATGGGGACTGAAGCTTTCTTT CASTNRGMGTEAFF . TRBJ1-1 . TRBV6-5
TGTGCCAGCAGCAACAGGGGATCCATAAACACCGGGGAGCTGTTTTTT CASSNRGSINTGELFF TRBD1 TRBJ2-2 . TRBV28
TGTGCCAGCGCACCGCACCAGGACAGTTCGCTGTTTTTT CASAPHQDSSLFF . TRBJ1-4 . TRBV25-1
TGTGCCAGCAGCTTATCAGCAGGGGGCTCCTATGGCTACACCTTC CASSLSAGGSYGYTF TRBD1 TRBJ1-2 . TRBV7-3
TGTGCCAGCAGCGGTCAGGTGACTATCACTGAAGCTTTCTTT CASSGQVTITEAFF . TRBJ1-1 . TRBV7-9
TGCAGCGTTGAGTTTGGACTGGGCGGCACTGAAGCTTTCTTT CSVEFGLGGTEAFF . TRBJ1-1 . TRBV29-1
TGCAGCCTCCCGACGGGTAACAGGCGAACCTACGAGCAGTACTTC CSLPTGNRRTYEQYF . TRBJ2-7 . TRBV29-1
TGTGCCAGCAGTGAATGGCAGGGGGGCGCAGATACGCAGTATTTT CASSEWQGGADTQYF . TRBJ2-3 . TRBV25-1
TGCGCCAGCAGCCCCTTGGGACAGGGGGCGCGATCCTATAATTCACCCCTCCACTTT CASSPLGQGARSYNSPLHF TRBD1 TRBJ1-6 . TRBV4-1
TGTGCCAGCAGCTTGAGGGCAGCTACTCCTACAAGCTACACCTTC CASSLRAATPTSYTF . TRBJ1-2 . TRBV5-6
TGCGCCAGCAGCCAAGAGAGCACGGCATTCTCTGGAAACACCATATATTTT CASSQESTAFSGNTIYF . TRBJ1-3 . TRBV4-3
TGTGCCAGCAGTGATAGGACAGGGACTTTTTCGAACACTGAAGCTTTCTTT CASSDRTGTFSNTEAFF TRBD1 TRBJ1-1 . TRBV25-1
TGTGCCAGCAGCCACAGTGGGGGACAGGGGACCTATGGCTACACCTTC CASSHSGGQGTYGYTF TRBD1 TRBJ1-2 . TRBV7-9
TGTGCCACCAAAGGATCGGGGAATCAGCCCCAGCATTTT CATKGSGNQPQHF . TRBJ1-5 . TRBV24-1
TGTGCCAGTAGTACTAGCGGGGGCGGGCAAGAGACCCAGTACTTC CASSTSGGGQETQYF TRBD2 TRBJ2-5 . TRBV19
TGTGCCAGCAGTTTGCCCAGGGGTTACACCGGGGAGCTGTTTTTT CASSLPRGYTGELFF . TRBJ2-2 . TRBV28
TGCGCCAGCAGCGGACGGAGCGGGGGGCAAGCTAATACGCAGTATTTT CASSGRSGGQANTQYF TRBD2 TRBJ2-3 once TRBV5-1
TGTGCCAGCCTCAGGACCGTACGACAGGGAATGAACACTGAAGCTTTCTTT CASLRTVRQGMNTEAFF TRBD1 TRBJ1-1 . TRBV6-1
TGTGCCAGCAATAGCGGGGATTACAATGAGCAGTTCTTC CASNSGDYNEQFF TRBD2 TRBJ2-1 . TRBV13
TGTGCCAGCCGTGAAGGAGGGTTCTCCTACGAGCAGTACTTC CASREGGFSYEQYF . TRBJ2-7 once TRBV2
TGTGCCAGCAGCTTAGTGGCTAATCAGTGGGGCGGTTTCACAGATACGCAGTATTTT CASSLVANQWGGFTDTQYF . TRBJ2-3 . TRBV7-8
TGTGCCAGCAGCCGCGGCGGAAAGGGCACTGAAGCTTTCTTT CASSRGGKGTEAFF . TRBJ1-1 . TRBV7-9
TGTGCCAGCAGGCCCCCAGGGGCTATCAACACCGGGGAGCTGTTTTTT CASRPPGAINTGELFF . TRBJ2-2 . TRBV12-3/TRBV12-4
TGTGCCACACTCCGTGGGCTCTTGAACACTGAAGCTTTCTTT CATLRGLLNTEAFF . TRBJ1-1 . TRBV10-3
TGCGCCAGCAGCCCCGGGACAGAACATCAGCCCCAGCATTTT CASSPGTEHQPQHF TRBD1 TRBJ1-5 . TRBV5-1
TGTGCCAGCAGACCAATTGACAGCCAGCGGAGATTCCCCTACACCTTC CASRPIDSQRRFPYTF . TRBJ1-2 once TRBV5-6
TGCGCCAGCAGCAAGGGGACACAGGGCACAGATACGCAGTATTTT CASSKGTQGTDTQYF . TRBJ2-3 . TRBV4-3
TGTGCCAGCAGCCGGGGGGGATTCAATGAGCAGTTCTTC CASSRGGFNEQFF TRBD2 TRBJ2-1 once TRBV7-3
TGTGCCAGCAGCCAGCTGACAGGGGATAATTCACCCCTCCACTTT CASSQLTGDNSPLHF TRBD1 TRBJ1-6 . TRBV14
TGTGCCAGCAGCTTCGGGACTAGCGTAAACACAGATACGCAGTATTTT CASSFGTSVNTDTQYF TRBD2 TRBJ2-3 . TRBV7-8
TGCAGTGCTAGTCAGGGTGCAGATACGCAGTATTTT CSASQGADTQYF . TRBJ2-3 . TRBV20-1
TGTGCCTGGGCCGGGGCAATCGAGCAGTACTTC CAWAGAIEQYF . TRBJ2-7 . TRBV30
TGTGCCAGCAGACCCTTCGACAGGTTTAGCTCCTACGAGCAGTACTTC CASRPFDRFSSYEQYF . TRBJ2-7 . TRBV28
TGTGCCAGCAGAAACAGGGTCCTGAACACCGGGGAGCTGTTTTTT CASRNRVLNTGELFF . TRBJ2-2 . TRBV2
TGTGCCAGTAGTATTGCGGGGAGCACAGATACGCAGTATTTT CASSIAGSTDTQYF . TRBJ2-3 . TRBV19
TGCAGCGTGGGCGGGGGGTGGACTGAAGCTTTCTTT CSVGGGWTEAFF . TRBJ1-1 . TRBV29-1
TGTGCCAGCAGCTTTGGTGGACAGGGGACCGAGCAGTACTTC CASSFGGQGTEQYF TRBD1 TRBJ2-7 . TRBV7-2
TGTGCCAGCAGCCCCCGGTTCCTTTCCACTGAAGCTTTCTTT CASSPRFLSTEAFF . TRBJ1-1 . TRBV7-8
TGTGCCAGCAGTTTCCGCCCCGGGTCCAGGGGCTCCTACGAGCAGTACTTC CASSFRPGSRGSYEQYF . TRBJ2-7 . TRBV6-5
TGTGCCAGCAGCTCCCTTGGGACAGATACGCAGTATTTT CASSSLGTDTQYF . TRBJ2-3 . TRBV7-9
TGTGCCAGCAGTTTAGGGGGAGGCCTTCGGCGGCCCCAGCATTTT CASSLGGGLRRPQHF . TRBJ1-5 . TRBV12-3/TRBV12-4
TGTGCCTGGAGTGAAGGGGTCACTGAAGCTTTCTTT CAWSEGVTEAFF . TRBJ1-1 . TRBV30